This T cell receptor (beta chain) stems from a study of blood T cell repertoires in COVID-19. Original analysis: How many nucleated cells were present was estimated from reference gene primer amplification. Measured with immunoSEQ multiplex PCR; TCRdb has only the in-frame clones, and not every one. The DNA was the basis for D and trimming; V, J and clone size are from that table. The sample yields 150,000 or so clones, about 90% seen once. The CDR3 spans 13 residues. Germline assignment: CDR1 MNHEY and CDR2 SMNVEV (reference sequence). Between the trimmed V and J ends, which lost 3 bases and 4 bases, there was a span of 10 bases.

This rearrangement joins TRBV27 to TRBJ2-7, with a tentative D call TRBD1 (6 bases). The clonotype was recovered from a man aged 50 or older with acute or convalescent COVID-19. The sample consisted of peripheral blood. The CDR3 loop reads CASSFFRGYEQYF. In DNA form, the CDR3 reads TGTGCCAGCAGTTTTTTCAGGGGATACGAGCAGTACTTC.